The rows below give T cell receptor beta chains drawn from one sample of a study of lymphopenia after photon versus proton radiotherapy. Produced via immunoSEQ multiplex PCR; TCRdb's table is partial and in-frame only. The sample carries about 33,000 clones, 85% to 90% recorded once. The starting material was peripheral blood, obtained from a patient treated with photon-based radiotherapy. The receptor source for this set is a woman aged 45 to 65 with pancreatic cancer. Each CDR3 is given with its conserved first and last residue. The D gene is left open where the match is weak. Clone size appears in some rows only: once, few, many, or a class for an expanded clone.

j_call: TRBJ1-1
clone_size: NA
d_call: TRBD1
v_call: TRBV6-6
cdr3_nt: TGTGCCAGCTGGCGGGACAGGGGAATGAACACTGAAGCTTTCTTT
cdr3_aa: CASWRDRGMNTEAFF

j_call: TRBJ2-5
clone_size: NA
d_call: NA
v_call: TRBV7-2
cdr3_nt: TGTGCCAGCAGCTTAGTCGCGGTTTTGGAGACCCAGTACTTC
cdr3_aa: CASSLVAVLETQYF

j_call: TRBJ2-1
clone_size: NA
d_call: NA
v_call: TRBV9
cdr3_nt: TGTGCCAGCAGCATAGGGACTTCTTACAATGAGCAGTTCTTC
cdr3_aa: CASSIGTSYNEQFF

j_call: TRBJ2-3
clone_size: NA
d_call: NA
v_call: TRBV5-1
cdr3_nt: TGCGCCAGCAGCCTAGTAGGAGGGGCTAGGGCCACAGATACGCAGTATTTT
cdr3_aa: CASSLVGGARATDTQYF

j_call: TRBJ2-1
clone_size: once
d_call: TRBD1
v_call: TRBV6-5
cdr3_nt: TGTGCCAGCAGTCCGGGACAGTACAATGAGCAGTTCTTC
cdr3_aa: CASSPGQYNEQFF

j_call: TRBJ2-1
clone_size: NA
d_call: TRBD2
v_call: TRBV13
cdr3_nt: TGTGCCAGCAGCGCAGCGGGAGGTTTCGATGAGCAGTTCTTC
cdr3_aa: CASSAAGGFDEQFF

j_call: TRBJ2-5
clone_size: NA
d_call: NA
v_call: TRBV5-1
cdr3_nt: TGCGCCAGCAGCCCTGGGTCAGTTGAAGAGACCCAGTACTTC
cdr3_aa: CASSPGSVEETQYF

j_call: TRBJ2-7
clone_size: NA
d_call: TRBD1
v_call: TRBV18
cdr3_nt: TGTGCCAGCTCACCGATATCCGGGACAGGGGGCCAACCTCACGAGCAGTACTTC
cdr3_aa: CASSPISGTGGQPHEQYF

j_call: TRBJ1-2
clone_size: NA
d_call: NA
v_call: TRBV4-3
cdr3_nt: TGCGCCAGCAGCCAAGACAACAGGGAGTATGACTACACCTTC
cdr3_aa: CASSQDNREYDYTF

j_call: TRBJ2-3
clone_size: NA
d_call: TRBD2
v_call: TRBV10-3
cdr3_nt: TGTGCCATCAGTGGAGCGGGGACTAGCACAGATACGCAGTATTTT
cdr3_aa: CAISGAGTSTDTQYF

j_call: TRBJ2-1
clone_size: NA
d_call: NA
v_call: TRBV5-1
cdr3_nt: TGCGCCAGCAGCTTGGTGGCTCCGGGAAGTCATGAGCAGTTCTTC
cdr3_aa: CASSLVAPGSHEQFF

j_call: TRBJ2-2
clone_size: NA
d_call: NA
v_call: TRBV5-6
cdr3_nt: TGTGCCAGCAGCTTGCGAGAGGGAGTGTACACCGGGGAGCTGTTTTTT
cdr3_aa: CASSLREGVYTGELFF

j_call: TRBJ2-7
clone_size: NA
d_call: TRBD2
v_call: TRBV11-2
cdr3_nt: TGTGCCAGCAGCTCATCTAGCGGGATTTACGAGCAGTACTTC
cdr3_aa: CASSSSSGIYEQYF